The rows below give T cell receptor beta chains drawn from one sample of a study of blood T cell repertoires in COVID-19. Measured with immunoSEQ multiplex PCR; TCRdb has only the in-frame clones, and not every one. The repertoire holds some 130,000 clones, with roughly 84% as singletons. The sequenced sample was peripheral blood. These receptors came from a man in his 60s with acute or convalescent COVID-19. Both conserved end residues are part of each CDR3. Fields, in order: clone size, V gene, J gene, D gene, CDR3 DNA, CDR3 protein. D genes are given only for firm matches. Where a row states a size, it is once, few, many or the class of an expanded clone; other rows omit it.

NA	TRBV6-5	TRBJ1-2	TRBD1	TGTGCCAGCAGGGGGGACAGGGGGCCGGCTGGCTACACCTTC	CASRGDRGPAGYTF
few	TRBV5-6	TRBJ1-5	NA	TGTGCCAGCAGCTTCCAACAGGGAGCTCAGCCCCAGCATTTT	CASSFQQGAQPQHF
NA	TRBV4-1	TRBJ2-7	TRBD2	TGCGCCAGCAGCCAAGACGGGCTAGCGGGAGCAGGGGAGCAGTACTTC	CASSQDGLAGAGEQYF
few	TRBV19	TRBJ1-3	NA	TGTGCCAGTAGCCTCCCGTCTCCTGGAAACACCATATATTTT	CASSLPSPGNTIYF
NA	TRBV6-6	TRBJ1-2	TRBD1	TGTGCCAGCAGTTACTCGAAGAGCCGGGACAGTTATGGCTACACCTTC	CASSYSKSRDSYGYTF
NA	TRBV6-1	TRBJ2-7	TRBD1	TGTGCCAGCAGTGCACCCTCCGGGACAGGGACACCCTACGAGCAGTACTTC	CASSAPSGTGTPYEQYF
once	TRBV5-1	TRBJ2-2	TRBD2	TGCGCCAGCAGCCCTCGGACTAGCGGGCTCCCGAACACCGGGGAGCTGTTTTTT	CASSPRTSGLPNTGELFF
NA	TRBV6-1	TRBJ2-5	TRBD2	TGTGCCAGCAGTGAAGCCCAGCGGGGGATCCAAGAGACCCAGTACTTC	CASSEAQRGIQETQYF
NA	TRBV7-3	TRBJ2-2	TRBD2	TGTGCCAGCAGCTCGGCGGGGGGGCAAACCGGGGAGCTGTTTTTT	CASSSAGGQTGELFF
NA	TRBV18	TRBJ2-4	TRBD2	TGTGCCAGCTCACCACCAGTCGTCAGCGGGAGTAAAAACATTCAGTACTTC	CASSPPVVSGSKNIQYF
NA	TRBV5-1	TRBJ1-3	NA	TGCGCCAGCAGCTTGGACAGCGGAAACACCATATATTTT	CASSLDSGNTIYF
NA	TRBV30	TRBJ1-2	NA	TGTGCCTGGAGTGAAGAGAGCTATGGCTACACCTTC	CAWSEESYGYTF
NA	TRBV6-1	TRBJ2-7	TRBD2	TGTGCCAGCAGTGAAGGTGGTACTAGCGGATACGAGCAGTACTTC	CASSEGGTSGYEQYF
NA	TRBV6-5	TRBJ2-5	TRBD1	TGTGCCAGCAGTCCAGGGACAGGGGGCAGAGAGACCCAGTACTTC	CASSPGTGGRETQYF
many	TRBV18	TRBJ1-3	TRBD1	TGTGCCAGCTCACAGCCCGGACAGGGTACCGGAAACACCATATATTTT	CASSQPGQGTGNTIYF
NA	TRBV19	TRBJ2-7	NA	TGTGCCAGTAAGAGGGCCATCTCCTACGAGCAGTACTTC	CASKRAISYEQYF
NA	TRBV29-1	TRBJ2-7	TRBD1	TGCAGCGGCCGAACAGGGGGAAACTACGAGCAGTACTTC	CSGRTGGNYEQYF
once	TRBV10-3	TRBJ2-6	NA	TGTGCCATCAGTGAGCAAAAAACAGGGCCCTCTGGGGCCAACGTCCTGACTTTC	CAISEQKTGPSGANVLTF
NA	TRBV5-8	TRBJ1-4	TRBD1	TGTGCCAGCAGCCCGGGGCAAGGGACAGATGAAAAACTGTTTTTT	CASSPGQGTDEKLFF
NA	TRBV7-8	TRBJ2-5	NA	TGTGCCAGCAGCTTAGATTGGGGGGGGCGTGTTTTAGATGAGACCCAGTACTTC	CASSLDWGGRVLDETQYF
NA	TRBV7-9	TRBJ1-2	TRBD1	TGTGCCAGCAGCTTAGAAGCAGGGGGCGGGTATGGCTACACCTTC	CASSLEAGGGYGYTF
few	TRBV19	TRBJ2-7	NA	TGTGCCAGTAGTCCCAGCGGACCAACCTACGAGCAGTACTTC	CASSPSGPTYEQYF
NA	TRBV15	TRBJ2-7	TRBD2	TGTGCCACCAGCATCCGGCGGGGGGGCGTATACGAGCAGTACTTC	CATSIRRGGVYEQYF
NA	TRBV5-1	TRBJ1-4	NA	TGCGCCAGCAGCTTGGACGATCCCGGGACTAATGAAAAACTGTTTTTT	CASSLDDPGTNEKLFF
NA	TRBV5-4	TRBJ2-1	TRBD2	TGTGCCAGCAGCTCAAAACGACTAGCGGGAGCCTACAATGAGCAGTTCTTC	CASSSKRLAGAYNEQFF
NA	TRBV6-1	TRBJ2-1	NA	TGTGCCAGCAGTGAAGTTGGGTTTCTAGACAATGAGCAGTTCTTC	CASSEVGFLDNEQFF
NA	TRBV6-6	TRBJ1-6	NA	TGTGCCAGCGCAGGGACCTATAATTCACCCCTCCACTTT	CASAGTYNSPLHF
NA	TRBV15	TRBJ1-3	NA	TGTGCCACCAGCAGAGAAGTGTGGGGGCCTGGAAACACCATATATTTT	CATSREVWGPGNTIYF
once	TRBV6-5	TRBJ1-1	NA	TGTGCCAGCACTCTGGCGGTAGGGGCAACTGAAGCTTTCTTT	CASTLAVGATEAFF
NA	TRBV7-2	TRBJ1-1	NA	TGTGCCAGCAGCCCAGGGAGGGGGGCGTCGAATTGGCTGGAAGCTTTCTTT	CASSPGRGASNWLEAFF
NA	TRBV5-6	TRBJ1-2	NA	TGTGCCAGCAGCTTGGTAGGTCAGAGGGACTATGGCTACACCTTC	CASSLVGQRDYGYTF
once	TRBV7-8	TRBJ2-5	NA	TGTGCCACCGGGGCGGGGACCGGGACCCAGTACTTC	CATGAGTGTQYF
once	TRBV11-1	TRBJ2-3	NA	TGTGCCAGCAGCTTAGAATTGTCGGTGGATACGCAGTATTTT	CASSLELSVDTQYF
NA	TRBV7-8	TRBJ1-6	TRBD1	TGTGCCAGCAGCTCAACAGGGGGCTTTGATTCACCCCTCCACTTT	CASSSTGGFDSPLHF
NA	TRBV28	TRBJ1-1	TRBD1	TGTGCCATAACAGGGGGCACTGAAGCTTTCTTT	CAITGGTEAFF
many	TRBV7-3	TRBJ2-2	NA	TGTGCCAGCAGCCCCCCCGGGGTTACCGGGGAGCTGTTTTTT	CASSPPGVTGELFF
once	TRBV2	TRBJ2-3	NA	TGTGCCAGCAGTCCTAGCCCCTTCACAGATACGCAGTATTTT	CASSPSPFTDTQYF
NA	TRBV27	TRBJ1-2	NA	TGTGCCAGCAGTTTATACGGAGATGGCTACACCTTC	CASSLYGDGYTF
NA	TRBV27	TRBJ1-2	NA	TGTGCCAGCAGTTCGGGTATAAGGAACTATGGCTACACCTTC	CASSSGIRNYGYTF
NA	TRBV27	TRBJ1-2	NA	TGTGCCAGCAGCACCGGGGGGGCCAACTATGGCTACACCTTC	CASSTGGANYGYTF
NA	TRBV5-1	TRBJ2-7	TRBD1	TGCGCCAGCAGCGGGACAGATTCCTACGAGCAGTACTTC	CASSGTDSYEQYF
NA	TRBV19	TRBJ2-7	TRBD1	TGTGCCAGTAGCAATTGGGACAGGACTTACGAGCAGTACTTC	CASSNWDRTYEQYF
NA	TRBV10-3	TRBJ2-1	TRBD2	TGTGCCATCAGGCGGGGGGGCCTTTCCTACAATGAGCAGTTCTTC	CAIRRGGLSYNEQFF
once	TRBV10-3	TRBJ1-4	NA	TGTGCCATCAGTGAGGGAGGACTCCTGGGGAAACTGTTTTTT	CAISEGGLLGKLFF
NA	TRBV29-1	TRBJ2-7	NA	TGCAGCGTTGAAACCCGGAGGGGCAGGGATCATGAAGGCTACGAGCAGTACTTC	CSVETRRGRDHEGYEQYF
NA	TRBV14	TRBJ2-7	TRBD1	TGTGCCAGCAGCCAGGACAGGGCGTCCTACGAGCAGTACTTC	CASSQDRASYEQYF
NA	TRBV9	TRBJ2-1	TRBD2	TGTGCCAGCAGCGTAAATCCTAGCGGGGCTCGCGAGCAGTTCTTC	CASSVNPSGAREQFF
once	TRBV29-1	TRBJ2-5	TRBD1	TGCAGCACCAGGACAGGGCAAGAGACCCAGTACTTC	CSTRTGQETQYF
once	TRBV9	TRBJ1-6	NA	TGTGCCAGCAGCGAACAGGGTAATAATTCACCCCTCCACTTT	CASSEQGNNSPLHF
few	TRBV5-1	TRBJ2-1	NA	TGCGCCAGCAGCTTCACCCTTACCCGGAGCTCCTACAATGAGCAGTTCTTC	CASSFTLTRSSYNEQFF
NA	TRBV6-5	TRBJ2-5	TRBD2	TGTGCCAGCAGTTACTTTAGCGGGGGAAAAGAGACCCAGTACTTC	CASSYFSGGKETQYF